This T cell receptor beta chain was sequenced in a study of T cell responses to AZD1222 COVID-19 vaccine. Study-level points and caveats: Repertoire samples came only from after the peak T cell response. Among spike-specific TCRs, nearly half reportedly target unmutated variant regions.

On this clone: The antigen remains unidentified.

The length of the CDR3 is 15 residues. Germline CDR1 reads MNHEY; CDR2 reads SMNVEV (reference sequence). V lost 6 bases and J lost 4; bases outside the gene matches: 6. Repertoires were generated with immunoSEQ multiplex PCR, while TCRdb's copy carries only in-frame clones and drops some. The sample lists roughly 160,000 clones; 87% were seen once. This clonotype originated in an adult who received the AZD1222 COVID-19 vaccine. The chain combines TRBV27 with TRBJ2-7; 13 positions match TRBD2. Sample: peripheral blood, taken 28 days after the second AZD1222 dose. Here the CDR3 DNA reads TGTGCCAGCAGGGACGGACTAGCGGGGGTATACGAGCAGTACTTC. It specifies CASRDGLAGVYEQYF.